This section outlines one T cell receptor (beta chain) sequence together with its context. As yet, its antigen is unknown. These data belong to a study of vaccination effects on CD4 cells after COVID-19. Subsequent to a culture period of about ten days, CD4+ T cells were isolated. Participants received two doses of either the BNT162b2 or mRNA-1273 vaccine. V lost 3 bases to trimming and J lost 4 bases, with 19 bases between them. The germline CDR1 and CDR2 sequences are SGDLS and YYNGEE. The CDR3 covers 16 residues. Clones were read by immunoSEQ multiplex PCR, and TCRdb kept only the in-frame ones, dropping some. Of around 66,000 clones in the sample, 74% were seen once.

V gene TRBV9 combines with J gene TRBJ2-5; D possibly corresponds to TRBD2 (7 bases). Specimen: CD4+ T cells from PBMCs cultured without peptide, collected after COVID-19 vaccination. The origin of this receptor is a human donor who received a COVID-19 vaccine. DNA of the CDR3: TGTGCCAGCAGCGGCCTCTCTGGGGGGGGCCGAGAGACCCAGTACTTC. It codes for CASSGLSGGGRETQYF.